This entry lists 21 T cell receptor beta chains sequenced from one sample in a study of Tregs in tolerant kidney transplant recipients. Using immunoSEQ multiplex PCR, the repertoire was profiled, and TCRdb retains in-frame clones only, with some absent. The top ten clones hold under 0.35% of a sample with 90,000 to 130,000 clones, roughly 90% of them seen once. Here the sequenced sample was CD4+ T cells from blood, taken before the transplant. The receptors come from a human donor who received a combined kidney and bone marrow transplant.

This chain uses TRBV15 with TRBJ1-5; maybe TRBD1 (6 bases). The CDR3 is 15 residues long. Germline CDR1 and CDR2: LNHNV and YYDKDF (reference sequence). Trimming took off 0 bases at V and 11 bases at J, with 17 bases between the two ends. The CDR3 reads CATSRDPIAGGTQHF. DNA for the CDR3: TGTGCCACCAGCAGAGACCCCATAGCTGGGGGCACCCAGCATTTT. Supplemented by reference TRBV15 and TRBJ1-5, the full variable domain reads DAMVIQNPRYQVTQFGKPVTLSCSQTLNHNVMYWYQQKSSQAPKLLFHYYDKDFNNEADTPDNFQSRRPNTSFCFLDIRSPGLGDTAMYLCATSRDPIAGGTQHFGDGTRLSIL.

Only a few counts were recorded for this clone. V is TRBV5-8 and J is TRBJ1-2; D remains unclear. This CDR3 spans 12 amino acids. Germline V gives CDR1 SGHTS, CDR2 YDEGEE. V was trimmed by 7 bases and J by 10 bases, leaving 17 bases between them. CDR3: CASRSSKVSYTF. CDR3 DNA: TGTGCCAGCCGGAGTTCAAAAGTGTCCTACACCTTC.

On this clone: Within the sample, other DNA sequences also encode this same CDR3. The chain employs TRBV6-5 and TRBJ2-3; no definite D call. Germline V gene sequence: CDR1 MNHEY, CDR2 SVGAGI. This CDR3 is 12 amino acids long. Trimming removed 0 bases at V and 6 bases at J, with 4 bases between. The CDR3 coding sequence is TGTGCCAGCAGTTACTCGCGGGATACGCAGTATTTT. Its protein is CASSYSRDTQYF.

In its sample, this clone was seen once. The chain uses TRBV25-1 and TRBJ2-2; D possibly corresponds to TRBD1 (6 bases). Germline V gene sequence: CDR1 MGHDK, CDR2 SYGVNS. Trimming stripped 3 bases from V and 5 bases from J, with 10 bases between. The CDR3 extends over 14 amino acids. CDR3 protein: CASSEPTGTGELFF. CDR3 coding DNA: TGTGCCAGCAGTGAGCCCACAGGGACCGGGGAGCTGTTTTTT.

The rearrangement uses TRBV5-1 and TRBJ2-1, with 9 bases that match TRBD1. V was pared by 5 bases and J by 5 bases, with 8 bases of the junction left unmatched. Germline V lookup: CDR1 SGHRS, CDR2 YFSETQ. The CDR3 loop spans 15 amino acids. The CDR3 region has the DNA TGCGCCAGCAGGGTAAAATGGGACAGGGACAATGAGCAGTTCTTC. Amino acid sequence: CASRVKWDRDNEQFF.

CDR3 residues: CASSEQANEQFF. The CDR3 coding sequence is TGTGCCAGCAGTGAACAAGCAAATGAGCAGTTCTTC. This chain joins TRBV2 and TRBJ2-1; D unclear. The CDR3 runs 12 residues. Trimming pared 2 bases from V and 7 bases from J, leaving 6 bases between. Germline lookup yields CDR1 SNHLY and CDR2 FYNNEI. Complete variable domain (other parts from reference TRBV2 and TRBJ2-1): EPEVTQTPSHQVTQMGQEVILRCVPISNHLYFYWYRQILGQKVEFLVSFYNNEISEKSEIFDDQFSVERPDGSNFTLKIRSTKLEDSAMYFCASSEQANEQFFGPGTRLTVL.

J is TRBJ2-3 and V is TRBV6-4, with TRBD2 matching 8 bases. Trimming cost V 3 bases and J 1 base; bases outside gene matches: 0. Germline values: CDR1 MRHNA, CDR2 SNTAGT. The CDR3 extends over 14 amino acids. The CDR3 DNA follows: TGTGCCAGCAGTGAGCGGGGGGGCACAGATACGCAGTATTTT. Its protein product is CASSERGGTDTQYF.

This CDR3 is CASSYGQAKGKDTEAFF. CDR3 bases: TGTGCCAGCAGCTACGGACAGGCCAAAGGAAAAGACACTGAAGCTTTCTTT. This chain connects TRBV13 to TRBJ1-1; TRBD1 matches 7 bases. With V trimmed by 4 bases and J by 3 bases, 14 bases remained unmatched. Looked up from germline, CDR1 is PRHDT and CDR2 is FYEKMQ (reference sequence). The CDR3 runs 17 residues.

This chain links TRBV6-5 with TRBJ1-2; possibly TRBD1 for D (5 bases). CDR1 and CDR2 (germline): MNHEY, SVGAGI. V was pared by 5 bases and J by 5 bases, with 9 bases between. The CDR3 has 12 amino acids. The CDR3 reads CASSRGRYGYTF. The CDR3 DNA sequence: TGTGCCAGCAGTAGGGGCAGATATGGCTACACCTTC.

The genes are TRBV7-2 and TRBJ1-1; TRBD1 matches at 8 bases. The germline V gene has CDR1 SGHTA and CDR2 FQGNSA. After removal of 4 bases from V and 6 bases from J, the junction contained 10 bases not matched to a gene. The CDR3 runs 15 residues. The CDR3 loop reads CASSSHRGARAEAFF. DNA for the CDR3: TGTGCCAGCAGCTCCCACAGGGGGGCTAGGGCTGAAGCTTTCTTT.

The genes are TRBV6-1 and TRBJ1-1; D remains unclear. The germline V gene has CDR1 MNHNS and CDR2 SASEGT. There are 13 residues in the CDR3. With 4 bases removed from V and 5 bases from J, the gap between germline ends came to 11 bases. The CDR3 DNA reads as TGTGCCAGCAGTGTTGCCCCGGAGACTGAAGCTTTCTTT. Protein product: CASSVAPETEAFF.

The CDR3 reads CASSLSRDTDTQYF. Here the CDR3 DNA reads TGTGCCAGCTCACTTTCCAGGGACACAGATACGCAGTATTTT. The chain has TRBV18 and TRBJ2-3; a weak D match, TRBD1 (5 bases). This CDR3 contains 14 residues. With 4 bases removed from V and 2 bases from J, the gap between germline ends came to 10 bases. Per germline, CDR1 KGHSH and CDR2 LQKENI.

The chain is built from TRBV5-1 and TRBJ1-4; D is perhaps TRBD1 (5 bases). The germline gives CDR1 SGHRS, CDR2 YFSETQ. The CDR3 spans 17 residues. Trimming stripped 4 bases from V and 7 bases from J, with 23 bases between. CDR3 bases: TGCGCCAGCAGCCCACAGGACTATTCGTCAATCACTGAAAAACTGTTTTTT. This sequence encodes CASSPQDYSSITEKLFF.

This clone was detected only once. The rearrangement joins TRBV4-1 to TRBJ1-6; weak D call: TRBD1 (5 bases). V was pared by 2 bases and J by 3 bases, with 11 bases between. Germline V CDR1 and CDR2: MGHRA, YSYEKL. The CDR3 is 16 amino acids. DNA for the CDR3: TGCGCCAGCAGCCAACCTCGTACAGGCTATAATTCACCCCTCCACTTT. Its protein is CASSQPRTGYNSPLHF.

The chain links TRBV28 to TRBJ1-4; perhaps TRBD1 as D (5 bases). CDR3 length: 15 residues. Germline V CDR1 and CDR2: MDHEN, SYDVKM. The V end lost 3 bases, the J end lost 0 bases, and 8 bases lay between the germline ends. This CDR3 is CASSFGGATNEKLFF. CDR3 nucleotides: TGTGCCAGCAGTTTCGGGGGAGCAACTAATGAAAAACTGTTTTTT.

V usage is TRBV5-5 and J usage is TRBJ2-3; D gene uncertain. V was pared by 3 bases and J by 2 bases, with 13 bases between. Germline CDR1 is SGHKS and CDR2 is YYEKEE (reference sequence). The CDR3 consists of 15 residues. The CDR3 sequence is CASSSPLTSTDTQYF. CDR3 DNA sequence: TGTGCCAGCAGCTCACCACTAACTTCCACAGATACGCAGTATTTT.

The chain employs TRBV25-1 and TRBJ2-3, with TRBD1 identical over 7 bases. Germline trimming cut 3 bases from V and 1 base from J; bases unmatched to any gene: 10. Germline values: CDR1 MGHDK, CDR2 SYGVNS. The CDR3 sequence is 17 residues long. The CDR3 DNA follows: TGTGCCAGCAGTGACGATTTAGTTGGACAGGGCACAGATACGCAGTATTTT. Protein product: CASSDDLVGQGTDTQYF.

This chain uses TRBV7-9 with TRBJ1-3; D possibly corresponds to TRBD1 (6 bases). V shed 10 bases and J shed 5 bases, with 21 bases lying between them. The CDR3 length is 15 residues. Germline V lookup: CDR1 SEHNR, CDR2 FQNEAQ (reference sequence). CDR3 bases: TGTGCCATTTGGGGGCAGGGAAGTCTGAGAAACACCATATATTTT. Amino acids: CAIWGQGSLRNTIYF.

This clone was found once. As DNA, the CDR3 is TGCGCCAGCAGCGTTGACAGTCTCTATGGCTACACCTTC. Amino acids: CASSVDSLYGYTF. The chain links TRBV5-1 to TRBJ1-2, with D tentatively TRBD1 (5 bases). The CDR3 sequence is 13 residues long. Germline CDR1 reads SGHRS; CDR2 reads YFSETQ. V was shortened by 4 bases and J by 4 bases, with 11 bases between the two germline ends.

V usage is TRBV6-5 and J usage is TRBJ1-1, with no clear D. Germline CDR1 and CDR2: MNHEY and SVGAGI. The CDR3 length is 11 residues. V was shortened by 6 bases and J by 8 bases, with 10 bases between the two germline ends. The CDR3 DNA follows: TGTGCCAGCAGCCGTAGTGAAGAAGCTTTCTTT. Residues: CASSRSEEAFF.

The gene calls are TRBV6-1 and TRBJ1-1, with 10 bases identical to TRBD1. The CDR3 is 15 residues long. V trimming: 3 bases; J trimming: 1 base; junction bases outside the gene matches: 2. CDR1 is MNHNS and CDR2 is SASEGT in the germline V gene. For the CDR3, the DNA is TGTGCCAGCAGTGAGGGACAGGGGTGGAACACTGAAGCTTTCTTT. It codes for CASSEGQGWNTEAFF.